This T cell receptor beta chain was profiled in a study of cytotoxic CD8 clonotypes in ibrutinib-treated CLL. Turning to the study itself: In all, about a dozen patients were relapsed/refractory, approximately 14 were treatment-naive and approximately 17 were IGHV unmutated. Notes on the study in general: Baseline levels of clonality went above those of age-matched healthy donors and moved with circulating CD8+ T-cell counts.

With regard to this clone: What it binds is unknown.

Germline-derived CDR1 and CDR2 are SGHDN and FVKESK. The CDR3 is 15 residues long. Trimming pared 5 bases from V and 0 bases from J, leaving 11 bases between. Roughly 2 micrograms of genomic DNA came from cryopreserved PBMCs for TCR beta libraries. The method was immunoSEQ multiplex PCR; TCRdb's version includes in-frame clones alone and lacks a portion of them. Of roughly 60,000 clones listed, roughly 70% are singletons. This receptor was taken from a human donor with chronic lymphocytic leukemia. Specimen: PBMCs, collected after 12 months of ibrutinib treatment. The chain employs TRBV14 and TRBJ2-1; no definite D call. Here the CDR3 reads CASSTRSVSYNEQFF. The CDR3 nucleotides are TGTGCCAGCAGCACGCGCAGTGTCTCCTACAATGAGCAGTTCTTC. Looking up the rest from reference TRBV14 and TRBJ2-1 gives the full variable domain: EAGVTQFPSHSVIEKGQTVTLRCDPISGHDNLYWYRRVMGKEIKFLLHFVKESKQDESGMPNNRFLAERTGGTYSTLKVQPAELEDSGVYFCASSTRSVSYNEQFFGPGTRLTVL.